This T cell receptor beta chain emerged from a study of T-cell memory formation after mild COVID-19. Germline values: CDR1 SNHLY, CDR2 FYNNEI. The CDR3 length is 15 residues. Trimming cost V 4 bases and J 0 bases, with 10 bases left between them. Constant-segment-primed 5'RACE gave TCR alpha and TCR beta cDNA libraries with sample barcodes and UMIs. From the 5' RACE reads, TCRdb called clonotypes with MiXCR, one entry per CDR3 protein. In the table there are roughly 100,000 distinct CDR3 sequences, around 12% of which are singletons. Sequencing was done on a sample of PBMCs or a T cell subset sorted from them (not recorded which). The clonotype comes from an adult woman who had mild COVID-19 (a few samples of this study predate the infection). Cell type and time point are not known. The chain couples TRBV2 to TRBJ1-5; D possibly corresponds to TRBD1 (5 bases). CDR3 amino acids: CASSVVRDSNQPQHF. CDR3 in DNA: TGTGCCAGCAGTGTGGTCAGGGATAGCAATCAGCCCCAGCATTTT.